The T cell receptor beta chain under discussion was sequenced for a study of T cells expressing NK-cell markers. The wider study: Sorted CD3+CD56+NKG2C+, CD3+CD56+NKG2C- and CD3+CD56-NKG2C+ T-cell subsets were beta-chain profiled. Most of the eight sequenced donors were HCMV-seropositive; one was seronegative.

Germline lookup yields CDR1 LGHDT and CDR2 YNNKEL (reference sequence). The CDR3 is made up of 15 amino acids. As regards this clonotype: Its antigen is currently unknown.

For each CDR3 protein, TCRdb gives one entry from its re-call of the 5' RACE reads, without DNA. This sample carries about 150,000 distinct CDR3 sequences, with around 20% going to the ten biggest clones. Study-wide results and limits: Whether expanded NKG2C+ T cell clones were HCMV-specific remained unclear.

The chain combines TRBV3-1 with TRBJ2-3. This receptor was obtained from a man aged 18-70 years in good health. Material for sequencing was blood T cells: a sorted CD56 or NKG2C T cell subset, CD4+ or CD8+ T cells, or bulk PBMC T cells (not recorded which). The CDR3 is CASSQDGLGTDTQYF.